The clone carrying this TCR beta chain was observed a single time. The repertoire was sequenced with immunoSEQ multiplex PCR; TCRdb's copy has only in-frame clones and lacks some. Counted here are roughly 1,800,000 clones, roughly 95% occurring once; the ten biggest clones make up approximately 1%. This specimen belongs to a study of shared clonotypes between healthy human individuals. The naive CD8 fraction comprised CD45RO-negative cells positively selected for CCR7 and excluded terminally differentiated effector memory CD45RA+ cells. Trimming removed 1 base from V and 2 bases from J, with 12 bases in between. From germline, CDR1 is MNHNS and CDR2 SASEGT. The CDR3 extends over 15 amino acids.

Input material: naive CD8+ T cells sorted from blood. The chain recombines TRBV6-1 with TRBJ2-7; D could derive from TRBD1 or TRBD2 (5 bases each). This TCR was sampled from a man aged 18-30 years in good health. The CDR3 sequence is CASSEEGDRAYEQYF. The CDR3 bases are TGTGCCAGCAGTGAAGAAGGGGACCGAGCCTACGAGCAGTACTTC.